The 5 T cell receptor beta chains below all came from one sample that was sequenced in a study of CD8 T cells in Susac syndrome (dated by TCRdb to about 2019). Library preparation employed the immunoSEQ multiplex PCR assay. RNA was extracted with the RNeasy kit and roughly 0.5 to 1 ug was reverse transcribed using random hexamers. The raw public data were reprocessed by TCRdb itself: fastp quality trimming at Q25, MiXCR clonotype calling, in-frame beta chains only. Under each unique CDR3 protein, matching rows form one entry showing the most common genes and DNA. Across this sample there are 180,000 or so distinct CDR3 sequences, with about 95% seen only once. Clones ranked in the top ten supply 0.085% to 0.11% of the sample. The specimen sequenced was CD4+ T cells from PBMCs. Source of these receptors: a human donor in good health.

This clonotype has only a few counts. This chain uses TRBV5-6 with TRBJ2-2; a weak D match, TRBD2 (5 bases). The CDR3 contains 14 residues. Germline-derived CDR1 and CDR2 are SGHDT and YYEEEE. Trimming removed 3 bases from V and 2 bases from J, with 8 bases in between. The DNA for the CDR3 is TGTGCCAGCAGCTCCACTAGAAACACCGGGGAGCTGTTTTTT. Its protein is CASSSTRNTGELFF. The variable domain in full, completed from reference TRBV5-6 and TRBJ2-2, reads DAGVTQSPTHLIKTRGQQVTLRCSPKSGHDTVSWYQQALGQGPQFIFQYYEEEERQRGNFPDRFSGHQFPNYSSELNVNALLLGDSALYLCASSSTRNTGELFFGEGSRLTVL.

J is TRBJ2-7 and V is TRBV29-1; D remains unclear. The CDR3 extends over 14 amino acids. CDR1 SQVTM and CDR2 ANQGSEA come from the germline V gene. Trimming removed 7 bases at V and 1 base at J, with 17 bases between. DNA for the CDR3: TGCAGCGCCTACTTCGACACCTCGTCCTACGAGCAGTACTTC. It yields the protein CSAYFDTSSYEQYF.

CDR3 bases: TGTGCCAGCAGCTTATTGGGCAGGGGAGCTTACAATGAGCAGTTCTTC. It codes for CASSLLGRGAYNEQFF. The chain links TRBV7-2 to TRBJ2-1; maybe TRBD1 (6 bases). CDR1 and CDR2 (germline): SGHTA, FQGNSA. V was pared by 2 bases and J by 4 bases, with 15 bases between. This CDR3 region has 16 residues.

This clonotype appeared once. The J gene is TRBJ2-7, the V gene TRBV20-1, with TRBD1 matching 8 bases. V trimming: 0 bases; J trimming: 5 bases; junction bases outside the gene matches: 6. Germline V gives CDR1 DFQATT, CDR2 SNEGSKA (reference sequence). This CDR3 comprises 14 residues. The CDR3 sequence is CSARDGQGADEQYF. DNA of the CDR3: TGCAGTGCTAGAGACGGGCAGGGGGCGGACGAGCAGTACTTC.

A single count supports this clonotype. V usage is TRBV5-4 and J usage is TRBJ1-2; 7 bases line up with TRBD1. Germline-derived CDR1 and CDR2 are SGHNT and YYREEE (reference sequence). The CDR3 runs to 12 residues. J was trimmed by 5 bases and V by 10 bases; bases with no gene match: 8. The CDR3 region is CALGQDLYGYTF. The CDR3 DNA is TGTGCCTTAGGACAGGATCTATATGGCTACACCTTC.